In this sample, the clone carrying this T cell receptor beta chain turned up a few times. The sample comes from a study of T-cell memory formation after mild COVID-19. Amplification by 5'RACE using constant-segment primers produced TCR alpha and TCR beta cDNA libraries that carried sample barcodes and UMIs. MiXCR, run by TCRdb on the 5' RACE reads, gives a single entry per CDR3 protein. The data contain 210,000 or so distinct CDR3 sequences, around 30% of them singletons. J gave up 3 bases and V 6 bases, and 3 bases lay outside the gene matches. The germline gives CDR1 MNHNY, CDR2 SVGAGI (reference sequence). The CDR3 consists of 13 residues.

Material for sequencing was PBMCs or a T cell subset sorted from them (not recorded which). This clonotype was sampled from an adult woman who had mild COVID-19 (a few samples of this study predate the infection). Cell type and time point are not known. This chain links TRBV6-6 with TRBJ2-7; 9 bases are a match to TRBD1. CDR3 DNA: TGTGCCAGCAGGCCGACAGGGGGCTACGAGCAGTACTTC. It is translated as CASRPTGGYEQYF.